This T cell receptor (beta chain) came from a study of cytomegalovirus exposure and HLA in healthy donors. The CDR3 sequence is 14 residues long. Germline V gives CDR1 SNHLY, CDR2 FYNNEI. After removal of 6 bases from V and 8 bases from J, the junction contained 8 bases not matched to a gene. This clone was observed many times. The PCR employed 60 Vbeta primers together with 13 Jbeta primers. Produced via immunoSEQ multiplex PCR; TCRdb's table is partial and in-frame only. This sample has around 140,000 clones, with 72% found just once. The V gene is TRBV2, the J gene TRBJ2-1, with TRBD2 matching over 9 bases. The sequence was obtained from a man aged 50-59 years in good health and CMV-seropositive. The sequenced material came from PBMCs. CDR3 nucleotides: TGTGCCAGCAGCTCTTTAAGACTAGCGGATGAGCAGTTCTTC. Its translation: CASSSLRLADEQFF.